These 13 T cell receptor beta chains were all obtained from the same sample, sequenced in a study of T cells in Graves' hyperthyroidism and ophthalmopathy. Researchers amplified the TCR beta CDR3 regions from RNA transcripts. The TCR CDR3 first-round RT-PCR relied on the HTBI primer set. TCRdb recomputed calls from the multiplex PCR reads with MiXCR, one row per CDR3 protein. The sample records nearly 600,000 distinct CDR3 sequences, 13% to 15% being singletons. The specimen was blood. The receptor set was obtained from a woman aged 18-29 years with Graves' ophthalmopathy.

J is TRBJ2-3 and V is TRBV11-2, with TRBD2 matching over 10 bases. The CDR3 has 15 residues. The J segment lost 5 bases and the V segment lost 1 base, leaving 3 bases of the junction unmatched. Germline loops: CDR1 SGHAT, CDR2 FQNNGV. CDR3 amino acids: CASSLAGLAQDTQYF. The DNA for the CDR3 is TGTGCCAGCAGCTTAGCGGGACTAGCGCAAGATACGCAGTATTTT.

The chain links TRBV29-1 to TRBJ2-1; D remains ambiguous. Germline V gene lookup returns CDR1 SQVTM and CDR2 ANQGSEA. V lost 0 bases to trimming and J lost 3 bases, with 3 bases between them. This CDR3 has 12 residues. CDR3 nucleotides: TGCAGCGTTGAAGATTACTACAATGAGCAGTTCTTC. This codes for CSVEDYYNEQFF.

This clonotype was counted at least ten times. The genes are TRBV7-2 and TRBJ2-1; 9 positions agree with TRBD1. The junction had 9 bases not matched to a gene; V was cut back by 3 bases and J by 9 bases. CDR3 length equals 15 residues. In germline, CDR1 is SGHTA, CDR2 FQGNSA. The CDR3: CASSLRVGQGAEQFF. Written as DNA, the CDR3 is TGTGCCAGCAGCTTGAGGGTGGGACAGGGTGCTGAGCAGTTCTTC. The full variable domain, rest sourced from reference TRBV7-2 and TRBJ2-1, is GAGVSQSPSNKVTEKGKDVELRCDPISGHTALYWYRQSLGQGLEFLIYFQGNSAPDKSGLPSDRFSAERTGGSVSTLTIQRTQQEDSAVYLCASSLRVGQGAEQFFGPGTRLTVL.

The chain combines TRBV6-4 with TRBJ2-2; weak D call: TRBD2 (5 bases). V lost 0 bases and J 8 bases, leaving 10 bases between the germline ends. The CDR3 sequence is 14 residues long. Looked up from germline, CDR1 is MRHNA and CDR2 is SNTAGT. For the CDR3, the DNA is TGTGCCAGCAGTGACTCCATACTAGGAGGGGAGCTGTTTTTT. Residues: CASSDSILGGELFF.

This clonotype was seen repeatedly, ten times or more. J is TRBJ2-1 and V is TRBV2; 11 bases align to TRBD2. V was clipped by 8 bases and J by 8 bases; unmatched bases: 20. There are 18 residues in the CDR3. Germline V gene sequence: CDR1 SNHLY, CDR2 FYNNEI. CDR3 nucleotides: TGTGCCAGCCGCTCGGACAGGGCAACTAGCGGGAGTGAGCATGAGCAGTTCTTC. Translated: CASRSDRATSGSEHEQFF.

This clonotype was counted between two and nine times. J is TRBJ1-2 and V is TRBV18; D not certain. Trimming stripped 0 bases from V and 6 bases from J, with 14 bases between. The CDR3 is 15 residues long. Germline V lookup: CDR1 KGHSH, CDR2 LQKENI. CDR3 nucleotides: TGTGCCAGCTCACCACCCACGGTAGATCAGGATGGCTACACCTTC. Encoded protein: CASSPPTVDQDGYTF.

This clonotype was seen at least ten times. The rearrangement links TRBV11-1 to TRBJ1-1, with unresolved D. CDR1 is SGHAT, CDR2 FQDESV, per germline (reference sequence). V was trimmed by 5 bases and J by 0 bases, leaving 16 bases between them. The CDR3 spans 16 residues. CDR3 DNA: TGTGCCAGCAGCCCTATGAGTGGAGTTCTGAACACTGAAGCTTTCTTT. It codes for CASSPMSGVLNTEAFF.

This clonotype was found many times. CDR3 residues: CASSWGAQDLAFF. CDR3 in DNA: TGTGCCAGCTCCTGGGGGGCGCAAGACCTAGCTTTCTTT. This chain joins TRBV18 and TRBJ1-1; D possibly corresponds to TRBD1 (6 bases). Between the trimmed V and J ends, which lost 6 bases and 10 bases, there was a span of 18 bases. This CDR3 spans 13 amino acids. Germline V gives CDR1 KGHSH, CDR2 LQKENI.

Comments on this clonotype: This clone may be a read error of a much larger clone one base away. This chain uses TRBV5-6 with TRBJ1-5; D is unresolved. The CDR3 extends over 13 amino acids. With 7 bases removed from V and 4 bases from J, the gap between germline ends came to 12 bases. Germline lookup yields CDR1 SGHDT and CDR2 YYEEEE. The CDR3 loop reads CASGYNGNQPQHF. The CDR3 nucleotides are TGTGCCAGCGGCTACAATGGAAATCAGCCCCAGCATTTT.

This clonotype was picked up many times. This sequence joins TRBV20-1 and TRBJ1-1; D remains ambiguous. V lost 6 bases and J 4 bases, leaving 12 bases between the germline ends. Per germline, CDR1 DFQATT and CDR2 SNEGSKA (reference sequence). CDR3 size: 12 residues. This CDR3 is CSANRMGTEAFF. CDR3 nucleotide sequence: TGCAGTGCCAACCGGATGGGCACTGAAGCTTTCTTT.

This clonotype came up many times. The chain has TRBV11-2 and TRBJ2-7; D might be TRBD2 (6 bases). CDR1 SGHAT and CDR2 FQNNGV come from the germline V gene. This CDR3 has 16 amino acids. V shed 5 bases and J shed 2 bases, with 19 bases lying between them. The CDR3: CASSPGTSPLAYEQYF. The CDR3 DNA reads as TGTGCCAGCAGCCCAGGTACTAGCCCACTCGCCTACGAGCAGTACTTC.

This clonotype was seen at least ten times. This chain connects TRBV18 to TRBJ2-4, with D possibly TRBD2 on 6 matching bases. This CDR3 has 14 residues. The V gene's germline CDR1 is KGHSH and CDR2 LQKENI. The ends were cut back, 2 bases at V and 3 bases at J, with 8 bases in the middle. DNA for the CDR3: TGTGCCAGCTCACCAGAGGAGGGCAAAAACATTCAGTACTTC. It is translated as CASSPEEGKNIQYF.

This clonotype was detected ten times or more. The V call is TRBV6-5, the J call TRBJ2-7, with D tentatively TRBD2 (6 bases). The V end was cut by 0 bases, the J end by 5 bases, with 14 bases between. Looked up from germline, CDR1 is MNHEY and CDR2 is SVGAGI. This CDR3 comprises 15 residues. CDR3 loop: CASSYSGRLGHEQYF. In nucleotides, the CDR3 is TGTGCCAGCAGTTACTCGGGGAGGCTCGGCCACGAGCAGTACTTC.